These 6 T cell receptor beta chains came from one sample sequenced in a study of blood T cell repertoires in COVID-19. The table came from immunoSEQ multiplex PCR; TCRdb's copy has only in-frame clones and leaves some out. The sample yields 280,000 or so clones, over 85% seen once. The sample was PBMCs or T cells enriched from blood (not recorded which). These receptors were taken from a woman in her forties or fifties who had been exposed to COVID-19.

This clone was found a few times. This chain uses TRBV19 with TRBJ1-1; D call uncertain. The CDR3 extends over 12 amino acids. CDR1 and CDR2 (germline): LNHDA, SQIVND (reference sequence). V gave up 10 bases and J gave up 0 bases, with 9 bases separating them. For the CDR3, the DNA is TGTGCCATCAGTCGTATGAACACTGAAGCTTTCTTT. Its protein is CAISRMNTEAFF.

This sequence joins TRBV28 and TRBJ1-5; 9 bases map to TRBD1. CDR3 length: 16 residues. With 6 bases clipped from V and 5 bases from J, the junction kept 11 bases outside the gene matches. Per the germline V gene, CDR1 is MDHEN and CDR2 is SYDVKM. The CDR3 region has the DNA TGTGCCAGCAGCCCCCCGGGACAGGGCTTTTATCAGCCCCAGCATTTT. It specifies CASSPPGQGFYQPQHF.

V and J are TRBV29-1 and TRBJ1-2; TRBD1 is a possible D gene (6 bases). The CDR3 is 11 amino acids. Trimming stripped 7 bases from V and 8 bases from J, with 14 bases between. Germline V gene lookup returns CDR1 SQVTM and CDR2 ANQGSEA. In DNA form, the CDR3 reads TGCAGCGCCTTGACGGGGGGCGGCTACACCTTC. Translation: CSALTGGGYTF.

The CDR3 region has the DNA TGTGCCAGTAGTTCGGGGGGAACCGAGACCCAGTACTTC. It codes for CASSSGGTETQYF. The chain is built from TRBV19 and TRBJ2-5, with 7 bases lining up with TRBD2. The CDR3 is made up of 13 amino acids. Germline values: CDR1 LNHDA, CDR2 SQIVND (reference sequence). After removal of 5 bases from V and 5 bases from J, the junction contained 5 bases not matched to a gene. Full variable domain (remainder filled in from reference TRBV19 and TRBJ2-5): DGGITQSPKYLFRKEGQNVTLSCEQNLNHDAMYWYRQDPGQGLRLIYYSQIVNDFQKGDIAEGYSVSREKKESFPLTVTSAQKNPTAFYLCASSSGGTETQYFGPGTRLLVL.

The chain recombines TRBV4-1 with TRBJ1-2; TRBD1 might be the D (6 bases). CDR1 is MGHRA and CDR2 is YSYEKL in the germline V gene. The V end was cut by 0 bases, the J end by 7 bases, with 12 bases between. CDR3 length equals 14 residues. CDR3 in DNA: TGCGCCAGCAGCCAAGATAGGGCAGGGGTTGGCTACACCTTC. Translated: CASSQDRAGVGYTF.

The chain joins TRBV5-6 to TRBJ1-2; a possible D gene is TRBD1 (5 bases). From germline, CDR1 is SGHDT and CDR2 YYEEEE. The germline V and J ends were trimmed by 4 bases and 2 bases, with 24 bases remaining between them. The CDR3 consists of 18 residues. CDR3 DNA sequence: TGTGCCAGCAGCCAATACGCCAGACAGCTACAACCGAACTATGGCTACACCTTC. Its protein is CASSQYARQLQPNYGYTF.